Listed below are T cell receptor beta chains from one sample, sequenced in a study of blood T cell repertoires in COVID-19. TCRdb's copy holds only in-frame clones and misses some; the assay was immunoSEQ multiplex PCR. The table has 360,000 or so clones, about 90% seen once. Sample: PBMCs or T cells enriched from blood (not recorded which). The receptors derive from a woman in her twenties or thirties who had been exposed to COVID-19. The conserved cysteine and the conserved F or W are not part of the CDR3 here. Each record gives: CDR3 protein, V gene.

cdr3_aa: ASSPQTGLVEQY
v_call: TRBV18

cdr3_aa: SVADRLNQPQH
v_call: TRBV29-1

cdr3_aa: ASSPGQGRVTEAF
v_call: TRBV18

cdr3_aa: ASSGGGQGGTEAF
v_call: TRBV2

cdr3_aa: ASRMMRWGESYEQY
v_call: TRBV28

cdr3_aa: ASRPTYGELF
v_call: TRBV7-2

cdr3_aa: AISEPLSTGTSSYNSPLH
v_call: TRBV10-3

cdr3_aa: SVAQLAGVIGAKNIQY
v_call: TRBV29-1

cdr3_aa: ASSQGDRGNSPLH
v_call: TRBV3-1/TRBV3-2

cdr3_aa: ASAQGTPYEQY
v_call: TRBV27

cdr3_aa: ASSPDRGETDEQF
v_call: TRBV27

cdr3_aa: ASQQGNPNEKLF
v_call: TRBV28

cdr3_aa: ASSTGQGGQETQY
v_call: TRBV5-1

cdr3_aa: ASSQDRQGGINEKLF
v_call: TRBV4-1

cdr3_aa: ASARQGLGGNTIY
v_call: TRBV25-1

cdr3_aa: ASSEIPYNEQF
v_call: TRBV12-3/TRBV12-4

cdr3_aa: ASGPQGQGDIQY
v_call: TRBV28

cdr3_aa: AALLSTGFNSPLH
v_call: TRBV6-5

cdr3_aa: ATSSGLPTSYNEQF
v_call: TRBV24-1

cdr3_aa: ASSPTGEQPQH
v_call: TRBV6-4

cdr3_aa: ASSVTGGAAYEQY
v_call: TRBV11-3

cdr3_aa: ASSAGRQHSTNEKLF
v_call: TRBV6-1

cdr3_aa: ASSPLPGTESNYGYT
v_call: TRBV9

cdr3_aa: ASGDLSRDTEAF
v_call: TRBV6-5

cdr3_aa: ASSQGGGSSYNEQF
v_call: TRBV3-1/TRBV3-2

cdr3_aa: ASSGGLWQTNTEAF
v_call: TRBV28

cdr3_aa: ASTRGQGPWEQY
v_call: TRBV28

cdr3_aa: ASSETGTSIWEQF
v_call: TRBV5-1

cdr3_aa: ASSDTYEQY
v_call: TRBV2

cdr3_aa: AIGRQAGGYT
v_call: TRBV10-3

cdr3_aa: ASSSPQGRAF
v_call: TRBV28

cdr3_aa: ASSPGREETQY
v_call: TRBV18

cdr3_aa: ASPVGQRNTEAF
v_call: TRBV18

cdr3_aa: ASMVGYEQY
v_call: TRBV7-9

cdr3_aa: ASSSGQGGGNQPQH
v_call: TRBV7-9

cdr3_aa: ASSIGVYNEQF
v_call: TRBV19

cdr3_aa: ASSLDLEGYT
v_call: TRBV5-1

cdr3_aa: ASSAGQPVTIY
v_call: TRBV11-3

cdr3_aa: ASSPLAAGQGGPGGYEQY
v_call: TRBV18

cdr3_aa: ASSFTGVRLGNTEAF
v_call: TRBV7-8

cdr3_aa: ASSPSRTSGFYEQY
v_call: TRBV27

cdr3_aa: ASSQEASARSYEQY
v_call: TRBV4-1

cdr3_aa: ASTSRDQGAPLH
v_call: TRBV2

cdr3_aa: ASTGLAGSYNEQF
v_call: TRBV19